Each of the 21 T cell receptor beta chains below was sequenced from the same sample in a study of identical twins. TCRdb processed the 5' RACE reads anew with MiXCR; each CDR3 protein has one entry. Here the sample spans 550,000 to 700,000 distinct CDR3 sequences, 21% being singletons. In addition, the sample was reused for a study of T cells expressing NK-cell markers.

The sample was PBMCs. All receptors come from a woman under 30 in good health.

CDR3 coding DNA: TGCGCCAGTGGGACTAGCCCTTTGAACCAGTATTTT. This gives the protein CASGTSPLNQYF. The chain joins TRBV5-1 to TRBJ2-3, with 9 bases identical to TRBD2. The length of the CDR3 is 12 residues. V lost 8 bases and J lost 12; bases outside the gene matches: 10. The germline CDR1 and CDR2 sequences are SGHRS and YFSETQ. Complete variable domain (other parts from reference TRBV5-1 and TRBJ2-3): KAGVTQTPRYLIKTRGQQVTLSCSPISGHRSVSWYQQTPGQGLQFLFEYFSETQRNKGNFPGRFSGRQFSNSRSEMNVSTLELGDSALYLCASGTSPLNQYFGPGTRLTVL.

The chain links TRBV9 to TRBJ1-2; weak D call: TRBD1 (6 bases). CDR3 length: 15 amino acids. The germline V gene has CDR1 SGDLS and CDR2 YYNGEE. Trimming cost V 3 bases and J 0 bases, with 12 bases left between them. The CDR3 reads CASSGVRTANYGYTF. The CDR3 DNA is TGTGCCAGCAGCGGAGTTCGGACAGCTAACTATGGCTACACCTTC.

The rearrangement joins TRBV11-2 to TRBJ2-5, with D unresolved. V was trimmed by 0 bases and J by 4 bases, leaving 18 bases between them. Germline CDR1 and CDR2: SGHAT and FQNNGV. CDR3 length equals 17 residues. The CDR3 here is CASSLDLGGARGETQYF. DNA of the CDR3: TGTGCCAGCAGCTTAGATCTTGGCGGAGCGAGAGGAGAGACCCAGTACTTC. Drawing the rest from reference TRBV11-2 and TRBJ2-5, the complete variable domain is EAGVAQSPRYKIIEKRQSVAFWCNPISGHATLYWYQQILGQGPKLLIQFQNNGVVDDSQLPKDRFSAERLKGVDSTLKIQPAKLEDSAVYLCASSLDLGGARGETQYFGPGTRLLVL.

This clonotype was recorded a few times. The chain has TRBV5-1 and TRBJ2-3; TRBD1 is a possible D gene (5 bases). The V gene lost 7 bases and the J gene lost 6 bases, with 18 bases spanning the gap. From germline, CDR1 is SGHRS and CDR2 YFSETQ. CDR3 length: 14 residues. The DNA for the CDR3 is TGCGCCAGCTCCCAGGACAACCAGGCCGATACGCAGTATTTT. It codes for CASSQDNQADTQYF.

The chain recombines TRBV5-1 with TRBJ2-1; 7 nucleotides agree with TRBD1. The CDR3 is 16 amino acids. Germline assignment: CDR1 SGHRS and CDR2 YFSETQ. The J segment lost 3 bases and the V segment lost 4 bases, leaving 10 bases of the junction unmatched. The CDR3: CASSPHGTVDYNEQFF. The CDR3 region has the DNA TGCGCCAGCAGCCCCCACGGGACAGTTGACTACAATGAGCAGTTCTTC.

The chain links TRBV20-1 to TRBJ2-7; D is ambiguous. Germline values: CDR1 DFQATT, CDR2 SNEGSKA (reference sequence). This CDR3 has 13 residues. V was trimmed by 2 bases and J by 0 bases, leaving 8 bases between them. CDR3 loop: CSARPTFSYEQYF. The CDR3 DNA reads as TGCAGTGCTAGACCAACCTTCTCCTACGAGCAGTACTTC.

The chain carries TRBV6-5 and TRBJ2-7, with TRBD2 identical over 12 bases. The V segment lost 5 bases and the J segment 0 bases; nucleotides outside the gene matches: 8. The CDR3 totals 17 residues. Germline CDR1 reads MNHEY; CDR2 reads SVGAGI. CDR3 protein: CASSHRTSGVSSYEQYF. CDR3 nucleotide sequence: TGTGCCAGCAGTCACCGGACTAGCGGGGTGAGCTCCTACGAGCAGTACTTC.

The genes are TRBV3-1 and TRBJ1-2, with no clear D. The CDR3 runs 15 residues. Deletions cut 4 bases from V and 8 bases from J, with 20 bases between. CDR1 and CDR2 from the germline V gene are LGHDT and YNNKEL (reference sequence). This CDR3 is CASSPPMGGMNGYTF. The CDR3 nucleotides are TGTGCCAGCAGCCCCCCGATGGGAGGGATGAACGGCTACACCTTC. The entire variable domain, with the rest obtained from reference TRBV3-1 and TRBJ1-2, is as follows: DTAVSQTPKYLVTQMGNDKSIKCEQNLGHDTMYWYKQDSKKFLKIMFSYNNKELIINETVPNRFSPKSPDKAHLNLHINSLELGDSAVYFCASSPPMGGMNGYTFGSGTRLTVV.

V gene TRBV20-1 combines with J gene TRBJ2-4; no firm D call. The CDR3 contains 13 residues. The germline gives CDR1 DFQATT, CDR2 SNEGSKA (reference sequence). The V and J ends lost 4 bases and 13 bases respectively, with 20 bases between them. CDR3 in amino acids: CSAKLSMESPQYF. CDR3 DNA: TGCAGTGCTAAGTTATCAATGGAGAGCCCCCAGTACTTC.

This clonotype showed up many times. The rearrangement uses TRBV12-3 or TRBV12-4 and TRBJ2-3; TRBD2 agrees at 7 bases. The J segment lost 3 bases and the V segment lost 3 bases, leaving 3 bases of the junction unmatched. The CDR3 is made up of 14 amino acids. The chain's CDR3 is CASSFSGGTDTQYF. DNA of the CDR3: TGTGCCAGCAGTTTCTCGGGAGGAACAGATACGCAGTATTTT.

This clonotype was observed at least ten times. Written as DNA, the CDR3 is TGCAGTGCTAGAGCCACCCCCCCGGGCGATGAGCAGTTCTTC. Translated, it gives CSARATPPGDEQFF. The rearrangement uses TRBV20-1 and TRBJ2-1; no clear D gene. Trimming took 1 base from V and 8 from J, leaving 15 bases between them. Germline CDR1 and CDR2: DFQATT and SNEGSKA (reference sequence). This CDR3 is 14 amino acids long.

V usage is TRBV30 and J usage is TRBJ1-1; 7 nucleotides match TRBD1. The CDR3 totals 14 residues. Germline V gene lookup returns CDR1 GTSNPN and CDR2 SVGIG (reference sequence). V lost 4 bases to trimming and J lost 0 bases; unmatched junction nucleotides: 5. CDR3 in amino acids: CAWNRGNMNTEAFF. CDR3 coding DNA: TGTGCCTGGAACAGGGGTAACATGAACACTGAAGCTTTCTTT.

The chain is built from TRBV7-8 and TRBJ2-3, with a weak D call TRBD1 (7 bases). V was cut by 0 bases and J by 6 bases, with 13 bases left in between. The CDR3 has 15 amino acids. Germline assignment: CDR1 SGHVS and CDR2 FQNEAQ. The CDR3 nucleotides are TGTGCCAGCAGCTTAGCACTACAGGGGAGGGATACGCAGTATTTT. Its protein product is CASSLALQGRDTQYF.

This clonotype has just a few counts. The chain joins TRBV10-3 to TRBJ2-7; a weak D match, TRBD2 (5 bases). This CDR3 spans 16 amino acids. V was trimmed by 5 bases and J by 11 bases, leaving 28 bases between them. CDR1 is ENHRY and CDR2 is SYGVKD in the germline V gene. The CDR3 DNA sequence: TGTGCCATCAGTACCTCAGAAACTAGGGCGGGCGTCTTGGAGTACTTC. It codes for CAISTSETRAGVLEYF.

V and J are TRBV6-5 and TRBJ1-6; TRBD1 is a possible D gene (6 bases). The germline V and J ends were trimmed by 4 bases and 8 bases, with 15 bases remaining between them. The CDR3 contains 15 residues. Germline CDR1 is MNHEY and CDR2 is SVGAGI. CDR3 sequence reads: CASSWRTGTDSPLHF. CDR3 DNA: TGTGCCAGCAGTTGGAGAACAGGGACGGATTCACCCCTCCACTTT.

Ten or more counts support this clonotype. The chain is built from TRBV5-1 and TRBJ2-7, with 9 bases fitting TRBD1. Germline lookup yields CDR1 SGHRS and CDR2 YFSETQ. J gave up 5 bases and V 3 bases, and 6 bases lay outside the gene matches. The CDR3 sequence is 14 residues long. The CDR3 bases are TGCGCCAGCAGCTCCGGGACAGGGTGGAACGAGCAGTACTTC. This sequence encodes CASSSGTGWNEQYF.

This clonotype was detected a few times. The gene calls are TRBV29-1 and TRBJ2-7; the D is unclear. V shed 3 bases and J shed 1 base, with 7 bases lying between them. This CDR3 has 12 residues. Germline CDR1 and CDR2: SQVTM and ANQGSEA. CDR3 amino acids: CSVETQSYEQYF. The CDR3 DNA reads as TGCAGCGTTGAGACGCAGTCCTACGAGCAGTACTTC.

This chain connects TRBV5-4 to TRBJ2-1, with 16 bases identical to TRBD2. With 3 bases clipped from V and 0 bases from J, the junction kept 6 bases outside the gene matches. Per the germline V gene, CDR1 is SGHNT and CDR2 is YYREEE (reference sequence). This CDR3 contains 19 residues. CDR3 region: CASSSGLAGGGSSYNEQFF. The CDR3 region has the DNA TGTGCCAGCAGCTCGGGACTAGCGGGAGGGGGTAGCTCCTACAATGAGCAGTTCTTC.

The gene calls are TRBV20-1 and TRBJ2-3, with 7 bases identical to TRBD2. There are 15 residues in the CDR3. Germline loops: CDR1 DFQATT, CDR2 SNEGSKA (reference sequence). Trimming at V came to 2 bases and at J to 4 bases, leaving 9 bases not matched to a gene. CDR3 sequence (DNA): TGCAGTGCTAGACTGGCGGGAGTATCCGCAGATACGCAGTATTTT. It yields the protein CSARLAGVSADTQYF.

The chain employs TRBV7-6 and TRBJ2-5; 11 bases agree with TRBD2. The V gene's germline CDR1 is SGHVS and CDR2 FNYEAQ. CDR3 size: 18 residues. V was pared by 6 bases and J by 0 bases, with 12 bases of the junction left unmatched. The CDR3 DNA sequence: TGTGCCAGCAGGAAGAGGCCCCCGACTAGCGGGGACCAAGAGACCCAGTACTTC. Its translation is CASRKRPPTSGDQETQYF.

Only a few counts were recorded for this clonotype. The rearrangement links TRBV20-1 to TRBJ2-5; TRBD1 aligns across 7 bases. The V and J ends lost 3 bases and 4 bases, in that order; junction bases with no gene match: 5. The CDR3 has 13 residues. Germline V lookup: CDR1 DFQATT, CDR2 SNEGSKA (reference sequence). CDR3 in amino acids: CSARPTGTETQYF. Here the CDR3 DNA reads TGCAGTGCTAGGCCGACAGGGACAGAGACCCAGTACTTC.